Ten or more counts support the clone carrying this TCR beta chain. The record originates from a study of Graves' ophthalmopathy and Graves' hyperthyroidism. The CDR3 contains 14 residues. Germline-derived CDR1 and CDR2 are SGHAT and FQNNGV. The V end lost 3 bases, the J end lost 2 bases, and 10 bases lay between the germline ends. The TCR beta CDR3 regions underwent amplification from RNA transcripts. HTBI-primed RT-PCR formed the first round, and a multiplex PCR formed the second. TCRdb reprocessed the multiplex PCR reads with MiXCR, giving one entry per CDR3 protein. The sample has 170,000 or so distinct CDR3 sequences; 30% to 45% are singletons.

The sequence was obtained from a young man with Graves' ophthalmopathy. The J gene is TRBJ2-5, the V gene TRBV11-2; tentative D call: TRBD1 (6 bases). The sample taken for sequencing was peripheral blood. Here the CDR3 DNA reads TGTGCCAGCAGCTTGGGGGCCCTACAAGAGACCCAGTACTTC. It translates to CASSLGALQETQYF.